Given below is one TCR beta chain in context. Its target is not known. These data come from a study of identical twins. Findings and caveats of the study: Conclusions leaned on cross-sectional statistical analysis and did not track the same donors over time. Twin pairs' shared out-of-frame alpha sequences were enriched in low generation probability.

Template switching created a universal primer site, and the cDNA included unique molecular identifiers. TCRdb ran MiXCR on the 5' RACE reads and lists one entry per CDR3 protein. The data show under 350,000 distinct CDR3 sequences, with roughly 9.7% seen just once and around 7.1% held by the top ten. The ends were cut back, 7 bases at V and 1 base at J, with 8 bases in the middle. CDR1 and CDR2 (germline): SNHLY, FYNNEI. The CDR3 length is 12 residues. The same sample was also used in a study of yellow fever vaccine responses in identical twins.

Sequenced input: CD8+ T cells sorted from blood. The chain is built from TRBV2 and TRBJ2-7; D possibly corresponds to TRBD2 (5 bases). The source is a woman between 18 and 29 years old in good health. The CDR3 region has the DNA TGTGCCAGCATAGAGGGATCCTACGAGCAGTACTTC. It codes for CASIEGSYEQYF.